The rows below give T cell receptor beta chains drawn from one sample of a study of blood T cell repertoires in COVID-19. Sequenced by immunoSEQ multiplex PCR; TCRdb stores in-frame clones only, minus some. Of tens of thousands of clones in the sample, 80% to 90% were seen once. The sequenced sample consisted of peripheral blood. The receptor source for this set is a man between 65 and 79 years old with active COVID-19. CDR3s include the opening cysteine and the closing phenylalanine or tryptophan. The D gene is left open where the match is weak. Size tells how often a clone was seen (once, few, many) or the class of an expanded clone, and some rows leave it out.

CDR3 length,D gene,J gene,clone size,V gene,CDR3 DNA,CDR3 protein
17,TRBD2,TRBJ2-2,few,TRBV5-1,TGCGCCAGCAGCAGGGGACTAGCGGGGGGATACACCGGGGAGCTGTTTTTT,CASSRGLAGGYTGELFF
15,TRBD2,TRBJ2-3,NA,TRBV19,TGTGCCAGTAGTATTGGACTAGCGGGCACAGATACGCAGTATTTT,CASSIGLAGTDTQYF
15,TRBD1,TRBJ1-1,NA,TRBV19,TGTGCCAGTAGTTTGACAGGGATGGGCAACACTGAAGCTTTCTTT,CASSLTGMGNTEAFF
13,TRBD1,TRBJ2-1,NA,TRBV27,TGTGCCAGCAGTTCTGACAGGGGAAATGAGCAGTTCTTC,CASSSDRGNEQFF
14,NA,TRBJ2-3,NA,TRBV9,TGTGCCAGCAGCCCCGAGCCGCAGGCAGATACGCAGTATTTT,CASSPEPQADTQYF
16,TRBD2,TRBJ2-7,NA,TRBV11-2,TGTGCCAGCAGCGGAATGTTTGGCGGGGGTACCTACGAGCAGTACTTC,CASSGMFGGGTYEQYF
14,TRBD1,TRBJ2-1,once,TRBV3-1/TRBV3-2,TGTGCCAGCAGCACGGGGACAGTCAACAATGAGCAGTTCTTC,CASSTGTVNNEQFF
16,TRBD1,TRBJ2-7,NA,TRBV5-1,TGCGCCAGCAGCTTGGGCTACGGCCAACAGGGGGGAGAGCAGTACTTC,CASSLGYGQQGGEQYF
11,NA,TRBJ2-1,NA,TRBV12-3/TRBV12-4,TGTGCCAGCAGTCCAGGGAATGAGCAGTTCTTC,CASSPGNEQFF
16,NA,TRBJ2-1,NA,TRBV7-9,TGTGCCAGCAGCTCGGTCGAACCCGGAGCGGGCAATGAGCAGTTCTTC,CASSSVEPGAGNEQFF
15,NA,TRBJ1-1,NA,TRBV1,TGCACCAGCAGCCAAGCCCCTAGCGGGCGCACTGAAGCTTTCTTT,CTSSQAPSGRTEAFF
14,NA,TRBJ2-1,NA,TRBV6-6,TGTGCCAGCAGTCCCGGGGGGCGCTTTGATGAGCAGTTCTTC,CASSPGGRFDEQFF
17,NA,TRBJ2-7,NA,TRBV6-6,TGTGCCAGCAGTCCACGAGAGGAAGGCTTATTAGTCTACGAGCAGTACTTC,CASSPREEGLLVYEQYF
13,TRBD2,TRBJ2-1,NA,TRBV10-1,TGCGCCAGCAAGACTAGCGGGGGCGATGAGCAGTTCTTC,CASKTSGGDEQFF
15,NA,TRBJ1-2,NA,TRBV5-5,TGTGCCAGCAGCTTGGTCAGGACAGAAGTTTATGGCTACACCTTC,CASSLVRTEVYGYTF
12,NA,TRBJ2-3,NA,TRBV9,TGTGCCAGCAGCCTCCCCTCAGATACGCAGTATTTT,CASSLPSDTQYF
13,TRBD1,TRBJ2-1,NA,TRBV11-3,TGTGCCAGCAGCTCGGACAGGATCAATGAGCAGTTCTTC,CASSSDRINEQFF
14,TRBD1,TRBJ2-4,NA,TRBV7-2,TGTGCCAGCAGCTTAGGACAGGGGGACAACATTCAGTACTTC,CASSLGQGDNIQYF
14,NA,TRBJ1-4,NA,TRBV27,TGTGCCAGCAGCTATTATGCAACTAATGAAAAACTGTTTTTT,CASSYYATNEKLFF
14,TRBD1,TRBJ1-1,few,TRBV3-1/TRBV3-2,TGTGCCAGCAGCCGGGGCAGGGGGCTGACTGAAGCTTTCTTT,CASSRGRGLTEAFF
12,NA,TRBJ2-5,NA,TRBV7-8,TGTGCCAGCAGCTTATCCGGGGAGACCCAGTACTTC,CASSLSGETQYF
17,TRBD2,TRBJ2-1,NA,TRBV27,TGTGCCAGCAGTCTCGACCCCCCTAGCGGGGGGGCCCTTGAGCAGTTCTTC,CASSLDPPSGGALEQFF
19,NA,TRBJ2-7,NA,TRBV3-1/TRBV3-2,TGTGCCAGCAGCCAAGATGCCCCGGACACCAAGGACTACCAGGGCGAGCAGTACTTC,CASSQDAPDTKDYQGEQYF
16,TRBD2,TRBJ2-5,NA,TRBV3-1/TRBV3-2,TGTGCCAGCAGCCAAGATCCCCTAGCGGGGGAAGAGACCCAGTACTTC,CASSQDPLAGEETQYF
16,NA,TRBJ2-7,NA,TRBV7-8,TGTGCCAGCAGCCCCTCCTCGAGGAGGAACTCCTACGAGCAGTACTTC,CASSPSSRRNSYEQYF
15,TRBD2,TRBJ2-7,NA,TRBV5-1,TGCGCCAGCACCCCAGCGGGGGTATTCGGGTCCGAGCAGTACTTC,CASTPAGVFGSEQYF
16,NA,TRBJ1-6,few,TRBV14,TGTGCCAGCAGCCAAGGGCTCACTGGGAGAAATTCACCCCTCCACTTT,CASSQGLTGRNSPLHF
15,TRBD2,TRBJ2-7,once,TRBV6-5,TGTGCCAGCACCGGGGCGGTAGCGGGGGGCTACGAGCAGTACTTC,CASTGAVAGGYEQYF
15,NA,TRBJ2-1,NA,TRBV13,TGTGCCAGCAGCTTAGGCGGGTCAAAGGGGTATGAGCAGTTCTTC,CASSLGGSKGYEQFF
13,NA,TRBJ2-1,NA,TRBV9,TGTGCCAGCAGCGTAGGGGGAGAACGGGAGCAGTTCTTC,CASSVGGEREQFF
13,NA,TRBJ1-5,NA,TRBV7-2,TGTGCCAGCAGCTTAGTCGGCAATCAGCCCCAGCATTTT,CASSLVGNQPQHF
13,NA,TRBJ2-2,NA,TRBV6-2/TRBV6-3,TGTGCCAGCAGTTACATAAACACCGGGGAGCTGTTTTTT,CASSYINTGELFF
14,TRBD1,TRBJ1-5,few,TRBV7-2,TGTGCCAGCAGCCCAGGACAGGGCTTTCAGCCCCAGCATTTT,CASSPGQGFQPQHF
19,TRBD1,TRBJ1-2,NA,TRBV28,TGTGCCAGCAGTTTAAGGGCCTCGACAGGGATAGTGTGGATGTATGGCTACACCTTC,CASSLRASTGIVWMYGYTF
15,TRBD1,TRBJ1-5,NA,TRBV19,TGTGCCAGTAGTAAGGACAGGCAGAGCGATCAGCCCCAGCATTTT,CASSKDRQSDQPQHF
13,NA,TRBJ2-1,NA,TRBV2,TGTGCCAGCAAGGGCGGCAAGGGGAATGAGCAGTTCTTC,CASKGGKGNEQFF
19,TRBD2,TRBJ2-2,few,TRBV9,TGTGCCAGCAGCGCCCGGGGACTAGCGGGGGGTACGAACACCGGGGAGCTGTTTTTT,CASSARGLAGGTNTGELFF
13,TRBD1,TRBJ2-5,NA,TRBV5-1,TGCGCCAGCAGCGACGGACAGGGAGAGACCCAGTACTTC,CASSDGQGETQYF
16,TRBD1,TRBJ2-7,NA,TRBV27,TGTGCCAGCGCCGCTTTAACCGGGACAGGCTCCTACGAGCAGTACTTC,CASAALTGTGSYEQYF
15,NA,TRBJ1-1,NA,TRBV7-2,TGTGCCAGCAGCTTACGCACAGCCGGGGGCACTGAAGCTTTCTTT,CASSLRTAGGTEAFF
17,TRBD1,TRBJ1-5,NA,TRBV19,TGTGCCAGTAGTATAGATCTCAGGACAGGGGGCAATCAGCCCCAGCATTTT,CASSIDLRTGGNQPQHF
15,NA,TRBJ1-4,few,TRBV3-1/TRBV3-2,TGTGCCAGCAGCAAGCGGGGAACAACTAATGAAAAACTGTTTTTT,CASSKRGTTNEKLFF
14,NA,TRBJ1-1,NA,TRBV7-2,TGTGCCAGCAGCTTAGAGGTACGGGACACTGAAGCTTTCTTT,CASSLEVRDTEAFF
15,NA,TRBJ2-3,NA,TRBV7-2,TGTGCCAGCAGCTTAAACCCACTCCTCACAGATACGCAGTATTTT,CASSLNPLLTDTQYF
15,NA,TRBJ1-1,NA,TRBV5-1,TGCGCCAGCAGCTTGGACACAGGGCGGGGGACTGAAGCTTTCTTT,CASSLDTGRGTEAFF
14,NA,TRBJ2-5,NA,TRBV7-2,TGTGCCAGCAGCTTAGTAGGCAGGGAAGAGACCCAGTACTTC,CASSLVGREETQYF